This TCR beta chain was obtained from a study of blood T cell repertoires in COVID-19. Germline CDR1 is KGHDR and CDR2 is SFDVKD. V was cut by 0 bases and J by 4 bases, with 18 bases left in between. CDR3 size: 18 residues. Libraries were prepared by immunoSEQ multiplex PCR; TCRdb keeps only in-frame clonotypes and omits some of them. This table holds roughly 40,000 clones, about 70% found once. What was sequenced was peripheral blood. The rearrangement joins TRBV24-1 to TRBJ2-1; weak D call: TRBD1 (5 bases). The receptor was derived from a man of 80 years or more with acute or convalescent COVID-19. Here the CDR3 reads CATSDLPPRVPRYNEQFF. For the CDR3, the DNA is TGTGCCACCAGTGATTTGCCACCCAGGGTCCCAAGGTACAATGAGCAGTTCTTC.